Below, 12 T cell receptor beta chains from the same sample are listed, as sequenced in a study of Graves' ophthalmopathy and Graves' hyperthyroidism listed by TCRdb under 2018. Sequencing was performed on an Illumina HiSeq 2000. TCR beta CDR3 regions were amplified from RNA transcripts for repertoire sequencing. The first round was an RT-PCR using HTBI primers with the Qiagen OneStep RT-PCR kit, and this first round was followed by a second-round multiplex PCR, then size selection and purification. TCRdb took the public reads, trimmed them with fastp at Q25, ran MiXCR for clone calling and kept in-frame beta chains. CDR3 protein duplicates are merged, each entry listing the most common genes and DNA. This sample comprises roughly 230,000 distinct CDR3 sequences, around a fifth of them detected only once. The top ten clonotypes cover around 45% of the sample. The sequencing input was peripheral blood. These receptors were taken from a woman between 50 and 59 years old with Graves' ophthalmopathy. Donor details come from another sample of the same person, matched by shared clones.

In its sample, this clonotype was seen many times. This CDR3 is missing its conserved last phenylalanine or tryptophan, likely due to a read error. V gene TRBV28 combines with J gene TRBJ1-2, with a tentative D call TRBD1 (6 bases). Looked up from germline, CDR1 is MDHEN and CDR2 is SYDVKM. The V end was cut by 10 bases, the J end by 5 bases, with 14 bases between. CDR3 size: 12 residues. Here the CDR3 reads CATRTAPYGYTL. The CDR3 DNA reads TGTGCCACCCGGACAGCCCCTTATGGCTACACCCTC.

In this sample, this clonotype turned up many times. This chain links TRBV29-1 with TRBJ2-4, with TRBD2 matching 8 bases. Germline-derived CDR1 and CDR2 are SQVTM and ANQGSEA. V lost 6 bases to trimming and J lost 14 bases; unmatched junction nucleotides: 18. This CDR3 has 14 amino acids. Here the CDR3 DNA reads TGCAGCGTGATCGGGACTAGTCGAGATCGTCTGGAGTACTTC. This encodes CSVIGTSRDRLEYF.

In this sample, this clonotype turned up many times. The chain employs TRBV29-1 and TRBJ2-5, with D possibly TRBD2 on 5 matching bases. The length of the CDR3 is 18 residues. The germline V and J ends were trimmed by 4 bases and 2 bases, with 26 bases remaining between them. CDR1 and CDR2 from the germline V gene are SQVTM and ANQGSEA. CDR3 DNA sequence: TGCAGCGTTGGATCCGGCGGGTGGGTAAACGCGAATCAAGAGACCCAGTACTTC. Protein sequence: CSVGSGGWVNANQETQYF.

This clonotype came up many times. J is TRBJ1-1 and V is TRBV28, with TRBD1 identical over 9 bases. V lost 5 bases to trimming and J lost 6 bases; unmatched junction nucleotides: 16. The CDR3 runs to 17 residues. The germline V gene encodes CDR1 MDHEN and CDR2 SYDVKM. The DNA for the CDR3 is TGTGCCAGCAGTCCCTACGGGACAGGGAAGGCAGGGGCTGAAGCTTTCTTT. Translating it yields CASSPYGTGKAGAEAFF.

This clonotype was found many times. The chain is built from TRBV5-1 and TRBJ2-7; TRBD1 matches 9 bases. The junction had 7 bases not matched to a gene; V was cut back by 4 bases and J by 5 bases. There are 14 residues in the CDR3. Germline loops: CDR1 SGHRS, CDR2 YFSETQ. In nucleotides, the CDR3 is TGCGCCAGCAGCGGTGGGACAGGGATGAACGAGCAGTACTTC. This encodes CASSGGTGMNEQYF.

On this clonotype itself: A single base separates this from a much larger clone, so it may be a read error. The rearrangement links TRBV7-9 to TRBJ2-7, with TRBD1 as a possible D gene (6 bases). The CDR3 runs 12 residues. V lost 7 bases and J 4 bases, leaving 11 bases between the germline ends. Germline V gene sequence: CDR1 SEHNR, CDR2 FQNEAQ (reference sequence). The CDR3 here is CASIFGTYEQYF. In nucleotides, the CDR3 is TGTGCCAGCATCTTCGGGACATACGAGCAGTACTTC.

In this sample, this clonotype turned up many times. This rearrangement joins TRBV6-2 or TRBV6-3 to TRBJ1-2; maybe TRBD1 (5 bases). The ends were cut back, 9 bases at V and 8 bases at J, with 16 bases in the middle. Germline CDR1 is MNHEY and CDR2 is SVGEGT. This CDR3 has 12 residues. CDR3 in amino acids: CASTGTPGGYTF. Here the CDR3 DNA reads TGTGCCAGTACCGGGACCCCAGGGGGCTACACCTTC.

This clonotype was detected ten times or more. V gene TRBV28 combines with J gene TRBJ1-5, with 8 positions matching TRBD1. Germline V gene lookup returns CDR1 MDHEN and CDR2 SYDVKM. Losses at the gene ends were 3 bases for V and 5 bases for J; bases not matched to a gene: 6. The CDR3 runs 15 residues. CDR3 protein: CASSLAGTGYQPQHF. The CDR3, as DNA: TGTGCCAGCAGTTTGGCCGGGACAGGATATCAGCCCCAGCATTTT.

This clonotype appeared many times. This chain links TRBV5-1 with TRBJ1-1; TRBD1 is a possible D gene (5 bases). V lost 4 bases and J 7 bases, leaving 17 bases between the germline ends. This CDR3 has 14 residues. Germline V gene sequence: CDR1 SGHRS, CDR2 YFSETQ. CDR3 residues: CASSAQGIKGEAFF. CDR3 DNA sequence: TGCGCCAGCAGCGCTCAGGGAATCAAGGGTGAAGCTTTCTTT.

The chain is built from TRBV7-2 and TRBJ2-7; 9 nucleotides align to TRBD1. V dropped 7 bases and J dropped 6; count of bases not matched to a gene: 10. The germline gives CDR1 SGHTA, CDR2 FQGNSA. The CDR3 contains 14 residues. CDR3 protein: CASIRRTGEGEQYF. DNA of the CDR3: TGTGCCAGCATCCGACGGACAGGGGAAGGCGAGCAGTACTTC.

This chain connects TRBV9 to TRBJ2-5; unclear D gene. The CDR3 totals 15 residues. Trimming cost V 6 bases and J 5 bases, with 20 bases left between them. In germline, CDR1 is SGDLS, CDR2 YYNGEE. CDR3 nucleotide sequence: TGTGCCAGCATCGTCCGAGGACCCGCGTCGGAGACCCAGTACTTC. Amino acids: CASIVRGPASETQYF.

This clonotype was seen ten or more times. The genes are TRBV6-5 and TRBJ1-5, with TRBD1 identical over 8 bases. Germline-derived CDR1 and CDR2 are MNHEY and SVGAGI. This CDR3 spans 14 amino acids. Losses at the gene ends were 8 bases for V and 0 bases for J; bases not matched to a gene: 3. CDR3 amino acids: CASGTGYSNQPQHF. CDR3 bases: TGTGCCAGCGGGACAGGATATAGCAATCAGCCCCAGCATTTT.